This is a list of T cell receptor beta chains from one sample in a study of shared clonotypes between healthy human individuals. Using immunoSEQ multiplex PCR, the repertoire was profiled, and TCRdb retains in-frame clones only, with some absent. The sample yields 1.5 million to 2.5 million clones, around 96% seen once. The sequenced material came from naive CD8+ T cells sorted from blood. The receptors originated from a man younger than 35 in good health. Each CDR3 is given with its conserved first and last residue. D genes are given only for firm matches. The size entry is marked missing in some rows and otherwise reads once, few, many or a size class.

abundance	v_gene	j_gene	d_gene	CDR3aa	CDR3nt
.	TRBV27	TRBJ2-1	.	CASSWTADNEQFF	TGTGCCAGCAGTTGGACGGCAGACAATGAGCAGTTCTTC
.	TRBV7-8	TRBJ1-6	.	CASSPPSGSPLHF	TGTGCCAGCAGCCCACCCAGTGGTTCACCCCTCCACTTT
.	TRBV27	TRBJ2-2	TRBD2	CASSGLAGGTGELFF	TGTGCCAGCAGTGGACTAGCGGGAGGAACCGGGGAGCTGTTTTTT
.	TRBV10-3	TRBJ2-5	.	CAIGQGPQETQYF	TGTGCCATCGGCCAGGGCCCTCAAGAGACCCAGTACTTC
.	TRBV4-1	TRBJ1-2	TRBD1	CASSQDRTGGYGYTF	TGCGCCAGCAGCCAAGATAGGACAGGCGGGTATGGCTACACCTTC
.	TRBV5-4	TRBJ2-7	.	CASSRWGASSYEQYF	TGTGCCAGCAGCCGGTGGGGGGCCAGCTCCTACGAGCAGTACTTC
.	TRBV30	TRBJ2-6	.	CAWSVGSGANVLTF	TGTGCCTGGAGTGTTGGCTCTGGGGCCAACGTCCTGACTTTC
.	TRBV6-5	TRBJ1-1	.	CASSYSRGQVTEAFF	TGTGCCAGCAGTTACTCTCGGGGTCAGGTCACTGAAGCTTTCTTT
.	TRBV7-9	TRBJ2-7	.	CASSSPVTYEQYF	TGTGCCAGCAGCTCTCCGGTCACATACGAGCAGTACTTC
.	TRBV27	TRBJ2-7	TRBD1	CASGQGYSYEQYF	TGTGCCAGCGGACAGGGTTACTCCTACGAGCAGTACTTC
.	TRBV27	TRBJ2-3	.	CASTVGGARDTQYF	TGTGCCAGCACCGTGGGGGGAGCCAGGGATACGCAGTATTTT
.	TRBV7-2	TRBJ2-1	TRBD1	CASSATGQGYNEQFF	TGTGCCAGCAGCGCAACGGGACAGGGTTACAATGAGCAGTTCTTC
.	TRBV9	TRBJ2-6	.	CASSVGGSAGANVLTF	TGTGCCAGCAGCGTAGGTGGGAGTGCTGGGGCCAACGTCCTGACTTTC
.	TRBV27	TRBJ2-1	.	CASSRPPGDSYNEQFF	TGTGCCAGCAGCCGACCTCCGGGAGACTCCTACAATGAGCAGTTCTTC
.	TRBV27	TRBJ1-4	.	CASSLTGTNEKLFF	TGTGCCAGCAGCCTAACAGGGACTAATGAAAAACTGTTTTTT
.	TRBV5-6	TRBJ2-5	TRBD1	CASSLPNRGLETQYF	TGTGCCAGCAGCTTGCCGAACAGGGGGCTGGAGACCCAGTACTTC
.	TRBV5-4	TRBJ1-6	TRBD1	CASSIGQGANSPLHF	TGTGCCAGCAGCATCGGACAGGGGGCGAATTCACCCCTCCACTTT
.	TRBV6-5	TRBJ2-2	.	CASSYDSWGATGELFF	TGTGCCAGCAGTTACGATTCTTGGGGGGCCACCGGGGAGCTGTTTTTT
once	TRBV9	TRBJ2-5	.	CASSVQGETQYF	TGTGCCAGCAGCGTACAGGGGGAGACCCAGTACTTC
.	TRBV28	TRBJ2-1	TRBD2	CASSQTSDRYVEQFF	TGTGCCAGCAGCCAAACTAGCGACCGGTATGTTGAGCAGTTCTTC
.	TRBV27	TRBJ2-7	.	CASSPAPGSRFYEQYF	TGTGCCAGCAGTCCGGCTCCGGGTTCCCGATTCTACGAGCAGTACTTC
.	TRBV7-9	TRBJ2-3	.	CASSSPGYQGSTDTQYF	TGTGCCAGCAGCTCCCCCGGGTACCAGGGAAGCACAGATACGCAGTATTTT
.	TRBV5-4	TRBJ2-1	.	CASSAPVGTREQFF	TGTGCCAGCAGCGCACCGGTGGGGACCAGGGAGCAGTTCTTC
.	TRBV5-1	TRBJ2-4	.	CASSLVPGKNIQYF	TGCGCCAGCAGCTTGGTTCCGGGTAAAAACATTCAGTACTTC